These 6 T cell receptor beta chains were sequenced from one sample in a study of a mutant IDH1 vaccine in newly diagnosed glioma. Libraries were prepared by immunoSEQ multiplex PCR; TCRdb keeps only in-frame clonotypes and omits some of them. Altogether about 59,000 clones are present, about 91% being singletons, with the ten largest covering approximately 2.4%. The time point was: baseline, week 1 (first vaccination visit). Sample treatment: pre-vaccination baseline after standard-of-care therapy. The sequences come from PBMCs, collected from a glioma patient treated with radiotherapy, temozolomide or both. These receptors all come from a man aged 45 to 65 with glioma.

J is TRBJ1-4 and V is TRBV21-1; the D segment call TRBD1 is taken from the table without a DNA check. TRBV21-1 is a pseudogene segment. This CDR3 spans 15 amino acids. The CDR3 sequence is CASSPRGSFDEKLFF. Written as DNA, the CDR3 is TGTGCCAGCAGCCCTAGGGGGTCCTTTGATGAAAAACTGTTTTTT.

The V call is TRBV4-1, the J call TRBJ1-4, with a tentative D call TRBD1 (5 bases). Germline CDR1 and CDR2: MGHRA and YSYEKL. V was clipped by 1 base and J by 6 bases, with 12 bases between them. CDR3 length equals 15 residues. The CDR3 is CASSQVLGGDEKLFF. In nucleotides, the CDR3 is TGCGCCAGCAGCCAAGTATTGGGGGGGGATGAAAAACTGTTTTTT.

With regard to this clone: A read error may produce the germline difference seen at one junction end. J is TRBJ2-2 and V is TRBV4-1, with D perhaps assigned TRBD1 or TRBD2 (6 bases each). This CDR3 has 17 amino acids. The V gene's germline CDR1 is MGHRA and CDR2 YSYEKL. The CDR3 sequence is CASSQDGGLSSVGELFF. The CDR3 nucleotides read TGCGCCAGCAGTCAAGATGGGGGGCTCTCCAGTGTCGGGGAGCTGTTTTTT.

V gene TRBV15 combines with J gene TRBJ2-3; weak D call: TRBD2 (6 bases). Trimming left V 0 bases short and J 2 bases short, with 12 bases between. Germline values: CDR1 LNHNV, CDR2 YYDKDF (reference sequence). This CDR3 contains 16 residues. CDR3 coding DNA: TGTGCCACCAGCAGAGACGTGGGACTTCACACAGATACGCAGTATTTT. Translating it yields CATSRDVGLHTDTQYF. Looking up the rest from reference TRBV15 and TRBJ2-3 gives the full variable domain: DAMVIQNPRYQVTQFGKPVTLSCSQTLNHNVMYWYQQKSSQAPKLLFHYYDKDFNNEADTPDNFQSRRPNTSFCFLDIRSPGLGDTAMYLCATSRDVGLHTDTQYFGPGTRLTVL.

The J gene is TRBJ1-1, the V gene TRBV7-2; TRBD1 might be the D (5 bases). From germline, CDR1 is SGHTA and CDR2 FQGNSA. Trimming took off 5 bases at V and 1 base at J, with 14 bases between the two ends. The CDR3 contains 15 residues. The CDR3 nucleotides are TGTGCCAGCAGCCGAACTCCGGGGGGGAACACTGAAGCTTTCTTT. This sequence encodes CASSRTPGGNTEAFF.

The chain recombines TRBV30 with TRBJ1-4, with a tentative D call TRBD1 (5 bases). The CDR3 has 12 amino acids. Germline lookup yields CDR1 GTSNPN and CDR2 SVGIG (reference sequence). V was trimmed by 4 bases and J by 8 bases, leaving 11 bases between them. CDR3 region: CAWKQGEEKLFF. In DNA form, the CDR3 reads TGTGCCTGGAAGCAGGGTGAAGAAAAACTGTTTTTT.